This TCR beta chain was captured in a study of blood T cell repertoires in COVID-19. In the study's own analysis: How many nucleated cells were present was estimated from reference gene primer amplification. The method was immunoSEQ multiplex PCR; TCRdb's version includes in-frame clones alone and lacks a portion of them. Clone size and V and J calls were adopted from that table, with D and trimming inferred from the DNA. Of a few hundred thousand clones detected, 89% appear once; the ten largest clones hold 2.2%. The germline V gene has CDR1 LNHDA and CDR2 SQIVND (reference sequence). Trimming left V 3 bases short and J 2 bases short, with 11 bases between. CDR3 size: 15 residues.

The V and J genes are TRBV19 and TRBJ1-5, with D unclear. The TCR originated in a middle-aged man with acute or convalescent COVID-19. Source material: peripheral blood. CDR3 sequence (DNA): TGTGCCAGTAGTATTGGGCAGTTAGGCAATCAGCCCCAGCATTTT. It is translated as CASSIGQLGNQPQHF.